This T cell receptor (beta chain) was sequenced in a study of control samples from healthy donors and cancer patients. The CDR3 runs to 15 residues. Germline loops: CDR1 SGHVS, CDR2 FNYEAQ. V gave up 5 bases and J gave up 5 bases, with 18 bases separating them. Libraries were prepared by immunoSEQ multiplex PCR; TCRdb keeps only in-frame clonotypes and omits some of them. The sample lists roughly 100,000 clones; about 89% were seen once. V is TRBV7-6 and J is TRBJ1-2; D is perhaps TRBD1 (6 bases). The TCR comes from a man aged 60 to 69 with lung cancer. Sequenced material: PBMCs. The CDR3 region is CASSPRGKGGYGYTF. CDR3 bases: TGTGCCAGCAGCCCAAGGGGGAAAGGGGGGTATGGCTACACCTTC.